A selection of T cell receptor beta chains follows, all from one sample in a study of CD8+ T cells in alopecia areata. Profiled with immunoSEQ multiplex PCR; TCRdb holds only in-frame clones, not every one. The sample has about 11,000 clones; around three fifths are singletons. The specimen comprised skin, sampled at week 0. The receptors stem from a human donor with alopecia areata. The CDR3 runs from the conserved cysteine through the conserved F or W. The order of the fields is D gene, V gene, J gene, clone size, CDR3 DNA, CDR3 protein. The D gene is left open where the match is weak. The size of a clone is reported for some rows only, either as once, few or many, or as a class for expanded clones.

.	TRBV4-1	TRBJ2-3	few	TGCGCCAGCAGCCAAGATCAGTGGCGGACAGATACGCAGTATTTT	CASSQDQWRTDTQYF
TRBD1	TRBV15	TRBJ2-7	.	TGTGCCACCAGCAGAGATAAAGGACAGGGGGGAGGTGAGCAGTACTTC	CATSRDKGQGGGEQYF
TRBD1	TRBV27	TRBJ1-1	once	TGTGCCAGCAGTTTCGCCGGGACAGATCTTACCTTT	CASSFAGTDLTF
TRBD1	TRBV19	TRBJ1-5	.	TGTGCCAGTAGTATAAGGGGGCGTCAGCCCCAGCATTTT	CASSIRGRQPQHF
.	TRBV5-1	TRBJ2-7	few	TGCGCCAGCAGCTTGGCACTAGTAGGGACCGAGCAGTACTTC	CASSLALVGTEQYF
.	TRBV7-8	TRBJ1-6	few	TGTGCCAGCAGTTCGACCCTTGCGGTATCCTATAATTCACCCCTCCACTTT	CASSSTLAVSYNSPLHF
TRBD2	TRBV30	TRBJ2-1	.	TGTGCCGGTAGCGGGAGGACGCCCTACAATGAGCAGTTCTTC	CAGSGRTPYNEQFF
TRBD2	TRBV6-1	TRBJ2-1	.	TGTGCCAGCAGTGACCTAGCGGGAGGTGCCTACAATGAGCAGTTCTTC	CASSDLAGGAYNEQFF
TRBD1	TRBV7-8	TRBJ1-4	few	TGTGCCAGCAGCTTAGCACAGGGGCGGGAAAAACTGTTTTTT	CASSLAQGREKLFF
TRBD1	TRBV28	TRBJ2-1	.	TGTGCCAGCAGCTTAAGCCCGGGACAGGGATCTAATGAGCAGTTCTTC	CASSLSPGQGSNEQFF
.	TRBV4-1	TRBJ2-2	.	TGCGCCAGCAGCCAAGTGAGGCAGGTTAACACCGGGGAGCTGTTTTTT	CASSQVRQVNTGELFF
.	TRBV19	TRBJ2-7	.	TGTGCCAGTAGTATTACAGCCAACTACGAGCAGTACTTC	CASSITANYEQYF
TRBD1	TRBV6-5	TRBJ1-5	.	TGTGCCAGCAGTTACTCTAGGGACAGGGTTCAGCCCCAGCATTTT	CASSYSRDRVQPQHF
.	TRBV5-4	TRBJ1-5	.	TGTGCCAGCAGCATACAGGGTCTGGGCAATCAGCCCCAGCATTTT	CASSIQGLGNQPQHF
.	TRBV30	TRBJ1-3	.	TGTGCCTGGGCAACGCTCTCTGGAAACACCATATATTTT	CAWATLSGNTIYF
TRBD2	TRBV5-1	TRBJ2-2	few	TGCGCCAGCAGCTCGCCTAGCGGGGGGAACACCGGGGAGCTGTTTTTT	CASSSPSGGNTGELFF
.	TRBV7-2	TRBJ2-6	medium-sized	TGTGCCAGCACCTTCCAAAAAGGACTCCCAGCACTAGTCCTGACTTTC	CASTFQKGLPALVLTF
.	TRBV5-1	TRBJ2-5	few	TGCGCCAGCAGCTTGGGGGACGGCGGCGGAGAGACCCAGTACTTC	CASSLGDGGGETQYF
TRBD1	TRBV5-7	TRBJ2-7	few	TGTGCCAGTCGAGGGACAGCCCGCTACGAGCAGTACTTC	CASRGTARYEQYF
.	TRBV6-1	TRBJ1-5	.	TGTGCCAGCAGAGACTATATGGGCAATCAGCCCCAGCATTTT	CASRDYMGNQPQHF
.	TRBV7-8	TRBJ1-2	.	TGTGCCAGCAGCTCCCGATGGAGTACAGATGGCTACACCTTC	CASSSRWSTDGYTF
TRBD1	TRBV2	TRBJ1-1	.	TGTGCCAGCAGCTCCGGACAGGATGAAGCTTTCTTT	CASSSGQDEAFF
.	TRBV4-1	TRBJ2-7	.	TGCGCCAGCAGCCAAGAGCGGCCAGGCCCCTACGAGCAGTACTTC	CASSQERPGPYEQYF
TRBD1	TRBV13	TRBJ1-2	.	TGTGCCAGCAGCCATGGGACAGGGGGCGCGGCCGGCTACACCTTC	CASSHGTGGAAGYTF
.	TRBV7-9	TRBJ1-3	.	TGTGCCAGCAGCACCTTCGACTTACTCTCTGGAAACACCATATATTTT	CASSTFDLLSGNTIYF
.	TRBV11-2	TRBJ1-2	.	TGTGCCAGCACCATTGGGATCTATGGCTACACCTTC	CASTIGIYGYTF
.	TRBV15	TRBJ1-1	.	TGTGCCACCAGCAGAGTCGGCAACACTGAAGCTTTCTTT	CATSRVGNTEAFF
.	TRBV9	TRBJ2-3	.	TGTGCCAGCAGCGTAACCCCTACCCAGGCAGATACGCAGTATTTT	CASSVTPTQADTQYF
TRBD2	TRBV5-1	TRBJ2-3	.	TGCGCCAGCCAACGGGCTAGCGGGGGCACAGATACGCAGTATTTT	CASQRASGGTDTQYF
.	TRBV2	TRBJ1-2	.	TGTGCCAGCAGTGTAGGGTTCACTTTCTATGGCTACACCTTC	CASSVGFTFYGYTF
.	TRBV19	TRBJ1-5	.	TGTGCCAGTACCTCGCAGCCCCAGCATTTT	CASTSQPQHF
TRBD1	TRBV18	TRBJ1-2	.	TGTGCCAGCTCACCATCTGGACAGGGAGGCTACACCTTC	CASSPSGQGGYTF
.	TRBV7-9	TRBJ1-5	.	TGTGCCAGCAGCGCCCCGGCGGACCGTGGTCCCCAGCATTTT	CASSAPADRGPQHF
.	TRBV5-1	TRBJ2-3	.	TGCGCCAGCAGCCATAACGGGGGGCCGGATACGCAGTATTTT	CASSHNGGPDTQYF
.	TRBV12-5	TRBJ2-5	.	TGTGCTAGTGGTTTGGGGACTATGGAGACCCAGTACTTC	CASGLGTMETQYF
TRBD2	TRBV25-1	TRBJ2-3	.	TGTGCCAGCAGTGTCCTAGCGGGGGCAGATACGCAGTATTTT	CASSVLAGADTQYF
.	TRBV14	TRBJ1-2	.	TGTGCCAGCAGCCAAACAGGAAGCCCGCCCTATGGCTACACCTTC	CASSQTGSPPYGYTF
TRBD2	TRBV2	TRBJ2-7	once	TGTGCCAGCTTGATAGCGGGGGAGCAGTACTTC	CASLIAGEQYF
.	TRBV5-1	TRBJ2-7	.	TGCGCCAGCAGCTCCGGGGCGGGAAGCTCCTACGAGCAGTACTTC	CASSSGAGSSYEQYF
TRBD1	TRBV12-5	TRBJ1-4	.	TGTGCTAGTGGGCCTGGACAGGGAGGGAATGAAAAACTGTTTTTT	CASGPGQGGNEKLFF
.	TRBV5-1	TRBJ1-3	.	TGCGCCAGCAGCTTGGCTGGGTCTGGAAACACCATATATTTT	CASSLAGSGNTIYF
.	TRBV5-1	TRBJ1-6	medium-sized	TGCGCCAGCAGCTTGAATCTGGGAACCTATAATTCACCCCTCCACTTT	CASSLNLGTYNSPLHF
.	TRBV10-3	TRBJ1-5	.	TGTGCCATCAGTGAGTTGGGAGGAGGGCAGCCCCAGCATTTT	CAISELGGGQPQHF
TRBD2	TRBV27	TRBJ2-1	.	TGTGCCAGCAGTTTAAGCGGGAGCTCGGTGAATGAGCAGTTCTTC	CASSLSGSSVNEQFF
TRBD1	TRBV6-6	TRBJ1-1	.	TGTGCCAGCAGTACGGACAGGGGGAACACTGAAGCTTTCTTT	CASSTDRGNTEAFF
TRBD1	TRBV4-1	TRBJ1-5	.	TGCGCCAGCAGGTCGACAGGGTTCAATCAGCCCCAGCATTTT	CASRSTGFNQPQHF
.	TRBV5-1	TRBJ2-1	.	TGCGCCAGCAGCTTGTGGGCGGTCGCCTACAATGAGCAGTTCTTC	CASSLWAVAYNEQFF
.	TRBV11-2	TRBJ2-7	.	TGTGCCAGCAGCTTAACCGGGCTAGCCTACGAGCAGTACTTC	CASSLTGLAYEQYF
.	TRBV2	TRBJ1-1	.	TGTGCCAGCAGTGATCAGAGTTCCTTTACTGAAGCTTTCTTT	CASSDQSSFTEAFF
TRBD1	TRBV30	TRBJ1-1	few	TGTGCCTGGAGGAAGGCAGGGGGAAGCACTGAAGCTTTCTTT	CAWRKAGGSTEAFF
.	TRBV30	TRBJ2-6	.	TGTGCCTGGAGTGTAGTTCCACAGGCAAATGGGGCCAACGTCCTGACTTTC	CAWSVVPQANGANVLTF
.	TRBV12-5	TRBJ2-1	.	TGTGCTAGTGGTTTGGTAACGAGGGGGTCCTATGAGCAGTTCTTC	CASGLVTRGSYEQFF
.	TRBV2	TRBJ1-2	few	TGTGCCAGCAGGAAGGTGGACTTAGATGGCTACACCTTC	CASRKVDLDGYTF
.	TRBV25-1	TRBJ1-4	.	TGTGCCAGCAGTAACGAAGAAAAACTGTTTTTT	CASSNEEKLFF
.	TRBV29-1	TRBJ1-1	.	TGCAGCGCCACGAGGGGTGACACTGAAGCTTTCTTT	CSATRGDTEAFF